This T cell receptor (beta chain) was documented in a study of cytomegalovirus exposure and HLA in healthy donors. Findings and caveats of the study: High specificity and sensitivity for cytomegalovirus status were reported for the classifier. Presence/absence comparisons presumed near-even sequencing depth among donors. In vitro confirmation showed a few CMV-associated chains to be CMV antigen specific.

For this clone: No antigen is known for it.

Germline-derived CDR1 and CDR2 are SNHLY and FYNNEI. This CDR3 is 15 amino acids long. J gave up 4 bases and V 6 bases, and 6 bases lay outside the gene matches. Use of 60 Vbeta and 13 Jbeta primers characterized the PCR. Sequencing was performed with immunoSEQ multiplex PCR; in TCRdb, only in-frame clones are kept and a portion is missing. The table lists about 140,000 clones, about 80% of them singletons. V gene TRBV2 combines with J gene TRBJ2-2; 9 bases align to TRBD2. Sequenced material: PBMCs. This clonotype was obtained from a woman aged 55-70 years in good health and CMV-seropositive. CDR3 coding DNA: TGTGCCAGCAGGGCCGGGACTAGCAGCACCGGGGAGCTGTTTTTT. Translation gives CASRAGTSSTGELFF.